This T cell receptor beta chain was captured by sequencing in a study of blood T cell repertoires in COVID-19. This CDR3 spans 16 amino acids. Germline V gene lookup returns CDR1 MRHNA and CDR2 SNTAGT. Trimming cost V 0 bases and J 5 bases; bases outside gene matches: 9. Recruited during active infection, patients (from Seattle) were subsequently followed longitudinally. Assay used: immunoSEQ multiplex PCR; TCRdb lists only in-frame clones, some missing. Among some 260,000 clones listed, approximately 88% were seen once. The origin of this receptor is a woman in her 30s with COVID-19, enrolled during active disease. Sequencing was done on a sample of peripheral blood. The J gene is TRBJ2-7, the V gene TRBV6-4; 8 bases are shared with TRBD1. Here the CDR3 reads CASSDSTPGGGNEQYV. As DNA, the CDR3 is TGTGCCAGCAGTGACTCGACCCCAGGGGGCGGAAACGAGCAGTACGTC.